This T cell receptor (beta chain) emerged from a study of Graves' ophthalmopathy and Graves' hyperthyroidism. Investigators amplified TCR beta CDR3 regions from RNA transcripts. In the first round, RT-PCR was carried out with HTBI primers, and a multiplex PCR formed the second round. TCRdb processed the multiplex PCR reads anew with MiXCR; each CDR3 protein has one entry. This sample has around 1.1 million distinct CDR3 sequences; about 35% occur once, and the top ten carry approximately 12%. This CDR3 is 15 amino acids long. Germline V gives CDR1 ENHRY, CDR2 SYGVKD. Trimming pared 4 bases from V and 4 bases from J, leaving 13 bases between.

Sequenced material: peripheral blood or thyroid tissue (not recorded which). The TCR sequence derives from an adult man with Graves' hyperthyroidism. This chain connects TRBV10-3 to TRBJ2-2; D uncertain. As DNA, the CDR3 is TGTGCCATCAGTGCGATGGGCTCTGGCACCGGGGAGCTGTTTTTT. Its protein is CAISAMGSGTGELFF.